This TCR beta chain was profiled in a study (dated by TCRdb to the mid-2010s). The CDR3 spans 19 residues, from the cysteine through the phenylalanine. This entry keeps only the CDR3 DNA: 57 bases, framed from base 1. V is cut back by 7 bases and J by 4 bases, with 23 bases in the junction unmatched. The germline V gene gives CDR1 as SGHRS and CDR2 as YFSETQ. Libraries were built with RT-PCR. Sequencing took place on an Illumina MiSeq. TCRdb applied fastp at Q25 and MiXCR to the public reads, then kept only in-frame beta chains. Each entry merges the rows of one CDR3 protein and shows their most common DNA and genes. Recorded for this sample are approximately 720,000 distinct CDR3 sequences; 14% of them occurred a single time. The ten biggest clones cover 3% to 4.5% of the sample. This clonotype was counted at least ten times. Its recognized antigen is unknown. Per-nucleotide qualities are absent, and no much larger clonotype sits a single base away.

Input material: memory CD4+ T cells from blood. The sequence was obtained from a female donor in good health, serving as a healthy control. The sequence links TRBV5-1 to TRBJ1-2; TRBD1 matches 9 bases in the middle. The DNA is TGCGCCAGCTCACCTAATAAACAGGGGGCCCTTACCATCCCCTATGGCTACACCTTC. Its translation is CASSPNKQGALTIPYGYTF.